The present T cell receptor (beta chain) was sequenced within a study of radiotherapy plus CTLA-4 blockade in lung cancer. Study in general: Among enrolled patients, roughly 20% responded and about 34% achieved disease control.

The data were produced by immunoSEQ multiplex PCR, yet TCRdb's version contains in-frame clones alone and is incomplete. In the table there are some 110,000 clones, over 65% of which are singletons. Of note for this clone: Its antigen is as yet unknown.

Study-level results: Early blood T cell clone dynamics reportedly forecast response best, with interferon-beta. Blood TCR clones of tumor origin expanded after radiotherapy plus ipilimumab.

Those with chemo-refractory metastatic non-small-cell lung cancer were treated with focal radiation combined with CTLA-4 blockade using ipilimumab. Trimming stripped 0 bases from V and 4 bases from J, with 7 bases between. From germline, CDR1 is PRHDT and CDR2 FYEKMQ (reference sequence). This CDR3 has 13 residues. The sequencing here drew on peripheral blood, taken from a patient treated with radiotherapy plus ipilimumab. The chain carries TRBV13 and TRBJ2-7; D is ambiguous. This clonotype was sampled from a human donor with non-small cell lung cancer that progressed on radiotherapy plus ipilimumab. Some clones in this sample may be carry-over from other donors' samples. The CDR3, as DNA: TGTGCCAGCAGCTTAGGCCCCTTTTACGAGCAGTACTTC. Translating gives CASSLGPFYEQYF.